Shown below are 20 T cell receptor beta chains from a single sample sequenced in a study of T-cell reconstitution after alpha-beta-depleted transplantation in children. Preparation of the TCRbeta library was carried out with unique molecular identifiers. From the PCR reads, TCRdb called clonotypes with MiXCR, one entry per CDR3 protein. The top ten clones hold 4.5% to 6% of a sample with some 530,000 distinct CDR3 sequences, approximately 13% of them seen once. This specimen was PBMCs from the stem cell graft donor, taken from the stem cell graft. The receptors shown here come from a human donor who donated a stem cell graft to a child with combined immunodeficiency.

CDR3 loop: CASRTSGLSYEQYF. The CDR3 DNA sequence: TGTGCCAGCAGAACTAGCGGGCTCTCCTACGAGCAGTACTTC. V gene TRBV6-2 or TRBV6-3 combines with J gene TRBJ2-7, with 9 bases fitting TRBD2. This CDR3 is 14 amino acids long. Losses at the gene ends were 6 bases for V and 0 bases for J; bases not matched to a gene: 3. Germline lookup yields CDR1 MNHEY and CDR2 SVGEGT.

A single count supports this clonotype. J is TRBJ2-1 and V is TRBV24-1; 13 nucleotides align to TRBD2. The CDR3 contains 15 residues. CDR1 is KGHDR, CDR2 SFDVKD, per germline. Unmatched junction bases numbered 5, after V lost 4 bases and J lost 9 bases. Here the CDR3 reads CATSDRTSGSGEQFF. The CDR3 coding sequence is TGTGCCACCAGTGACAGGACTAGCGGGAGCGGTGAGCAGTTCTTC.

Many counts were recorded for this clonotype. The chain couples TRBV6-6 to TRBJ1-2; D uncertain. V gave up 8 bases and J gave up 2 bases, with 9 bases separating them. The CDR3 is made up of 12 amino acids. Germline V lookup: CDR1 MNHNY, CDR2 SVGAGI (reference sequence). This CDR3 is CASRGGNYGYTF. The CDR3 nucleotides are TGTGCCAGCCGGGGAGGGAACTATGGCTACACCTTC.

This clonotype has a count of ten or more. The rearrangement joins TRBV10-3 to TRBJ2-3; D is unclear. Trimming cost V 4 bases and J 6 bases, with 5 bases left between them. From germline, CDR1 is ENHRY and CDR2 SYGVKD. The CDR3 totals 11 residues. CDR3 DNA: TGTGCCATCAGTGCTACGGATACGCAGTATTTT. This sequence encodes CAISATDTQYF.

The table lists this clonotype with a few counts. This chain joins TRBV7-8 and TRBJ2-4, with 9 bases identical to TRBD1. The V gene's germline CDR1 is SGHVS and CDR2 FQNEAQ. Trimming at V came to 10 bases and at J to 6 bases, leaving 10 bases not matched to a gene. This CDR3 region has 14 residues. The DNA for the CDR3 is TGTGCCACCCAACGGACAGGGGAGGGAAACATTCAGTACTTC. Protein product: CATQRTGEGNIQYF.

The chain has TRBV19 and TRBJ2-1; 7 bases line up with TRBD1. CDR1 LNHDA and CDR2 SQIVND come from the germline V gene (reference sequence). The CDR3 extends over 15 amino acids. Germline trimming cut 5 bases from V and 3 bases from J; bases unmatched to any gene: 7. Written as DNA, the CDR3 is TGTGCCAGTAGTGCGGACAGGTGGAACTACAATGAGCAGTTCTTC. Translation: CASSADRWNYNEQFF.

This clonotype was counted at least ten times. The chain recombines TRBV4-3 with TRBJ2-2; D is undetermined. This CDR3 contains 13 residues. Germline-derived CDR1 and CDR2 are LGHNA and YSLEER. Trimming removed 0 bases at V and 7 bases at J, with 6 bases between. Written as DNA, the CDR3 is TGCGCCAGCAGCCAAGATATCAGCGGGGAGCTGTTTTTT. It is translated as CASSQDISGELFF.

This clonotype was seen many times. The CDR3 nucleotides are TGTGCCAGCAGTCCCCCGGGGGCGTTGAACACTGAAGCTTTCTTT. Translation: CASSPPGALNTEAFF. The chain uses TRBV6-1 and TRBJ1-1; possibly TRBD1 for D (6 bases). The germline CDR1 and CDR2 sequences are MNHNS and SASEGT. The V end was cut by 5 bases, the J end by 0 bases, with 13 bases between. The CDR3 is made up of 15 amino acids.

The V gene is TRBV18, the J gene TRBJ2-2; TRBD2 matches at 10 bases. Germline-derived CDR1 and CDR2 are KGHSH and LQKENI. The CDR3 covers 17 residues. After removal of 6 bases from V and 2 bases from J, the junction contained 9 bases not matched to a gene. CDR3 loop: CASSRKREGFNTGELFF. The CDR3, as DNA: TGTGCCAGCTCCCGGAAGCGGGAGGGCTTCAACACCGGGGAGCTGTTTTTT.

This clonotype showed up just a few times. This chain uses TRBV29-1 with TRBJ1-1; TRBD1 agrees at 10 bases. Germline V gene sequence: CDR1 SQVTM, CDR2 ANQGSEA. The CDR3 is 13 residues long. Trimming removed 7 bases from V and 4 bases from J; junction bases left unmatched: 6. CDR3 residues: CSGMTGGGTEAFF. DNA of the CDR3: TGCAGCGGGATGACAGGGGGCGGCACTGAAGCTTTCTTT.

The genes are TRBV3-1 and TRBJ1-6; 7 nucleotides match TRBD1. Germline trimming cut 10 bases from V and 5 bases from J; bases unmatched to any gene: 26. From germline, CDR1 is LGHDT and CDR2 YNNKEL (reference sequence). The CDR3 has 20 amino acids. CDR3 coding DNA: TGTGCCACCTCCCAGGGGGTTCCAGGGTCGTCGACCCTCGATAATTCACCCCTCCACTTT. Amino acids: CATSQGVPGSSTLDNSPLHF.

There are a few counts of this clonotype. This chain links TRBV7-6 with TRBJ2-7, with a weak D call TRBD2 (6 bases). This CDR3 region has 15 residues. Trimming removed 4 bases from V and 0 bases from J, with 13 bases in between. CDR1 SGHVS and CDR2 FNYEAQ come from the germline V gene. The CDR3: CASSSGTSSSYEQYF. The CDR3 DNA reads TGTGCCAGCAGCTCCGGGACTTCAAGCTCCTACGAGCAGTACTTC.

The chain is built from TRBV20-1 and TRBJ2-3; maybe TRBD2 (6 bases). The CDR3 has 15 residues. Looked up from germline, CDR1 is DFQATT and CDR2 is SNEGSKA (reference sequence). V was clipped by 4 bases and J by 8 bases, with 22 bases between them. CDR3 residues: CSAMKEAIQAGTQYF. The CDR3 DNA follows: TGCAGTGCTATGAAAGAGGCGATCCAAGCGGGTACGCAGTATTTT.

This clonotype was counted between two and nine times. This chain links TRBV6-1 with TRBJ2-2; 11 nucleotides line up with TRBD2. Germline-derived CDR1 and CDR2 are MNHNS and SASEGT. Germline trimming cut 7 bases from V and 6 bases from J; bases unmatched to any gene: 7. This CDR3 spans 15 amino acids. As DNA, the CDR3 is TGTGCCAGCAATAGCGGGGGGGCCCTCGCCGGGGAGCTGTTTTTT. It codes for CASNSGGALAGELFF.

There are many counts of this clonotype. The CDR3 loop reads CASSLPLGGGSTGELFF. In DNA, the CDR3 is TGTGCCAGCAGCCTCCCCCTAGGGGGAGGATCGACCGGGGAGCTGTTTTTT. The chain carries TRBV9 and TRBJ2-2, with D possibly being TRBD1 or TRBD2 (6 bases each). This CDR3 has 17 residues. CDR1 and CDR2 from the germline V gene are SGDLS and YYNGEE. V lost 4 bases, J lost 5 bases, and 21 bases lay in between.

V and J are TRBV18 and TRBJ2-1, with TRBD2 matching over 9 bases. The CDR3 loop spans 16 amino acids. Trimming cost V 2 bases and J 4 bases; bases outside gene matches: 6. Germline CDR1 is KGHSH and CDR2 is LQKENI. CDR3 residues: CASSPIAGGPYNEQFF. CDR3 DNA: TGTGCCAGCTCACCAATCGCGGGAGGGCCGTACAATGAGCAGTTCTTC.

This clonotype showed up just a few times. This rearrangement joins TRBV20-1 to TRBJ2-7; D is perhaps TRBD1 (5 bases). CDR1 and CDR2 from the germline V gene are DFQATT and SNEGSKA (reference sequence). The germline V and J ends were trimmed by 2 bases and 3 bases, with 11 bases remaining between them. The CDR3 covers 13 residues. CDR3 loop: CSARPIQGYEQYF. The CDR3 bases are TGCAGTGCTAGACCTATCCAGGGCTACGAGCAGTACTTC.

The V call is TRBV6-1, the J call TRBJ2-3; 7 bases agree with TRBD2. V shed 4 bases and J 4 bases; nucleotides not matched to a gene: 5. The CDR3 runs 14 residues. Germline values: CDR1 MNHNS, CDR2 SASEGT. The CDR3 nucleotides are TGTGCCAGCAGTGGCGGGGGTGGACCAGATACGCAGTATTTT. As protein: CASSGGGGPDTQYF.

This clonotype occurred many times. The rearrangement joins TRBV5-1 to TRBJ2-3; 11 bases are a match to TRBD2. Per the germline V gene, CDR1 is SGHRS and CDR2 is YFSETQ. Unmatched junction bases numbered 15, after V lost 9 bases and J lost 0 bases. The CDR3 spans 18 residues. The CDR3: CATSTGTSGASSTDTQYF. The CDR3 DNA is TGCGCCACCTCTACCGGGACTAGCGGCGCATCTAGCACAGATACGCAGTATTTT.

The table lists this clonotype with many counts. The chain combines TRBV6-4 with TRBJ2-3; TRBD2 aligns across 9 bases. Germline loops: CDR1 MRHNA, CDR2 SNTAGT. The CDR3 extends over 15 amino acids. V lost 3 bases and J lost 4; bases outside the gene matches: 5. The CDR3 sequence is CASSEISGSADTQYF. In DNA, the CDR3 is TGTGCCAGCAGTGAAATTAGCGGGAGTGCAGATACGCAGTATTTT.